These 17 T cell receptor beta chains were all obtained from the same sample, sequenced in a study of T cell responses to AZD1222 COVID-19 vaccine. The repertoire was sequenced with immunoSEQ multiplex PCR; TCRdb's copy has only in-frame clones and lacks some. The sample records 130,000 to 150,000 clones, approximately 90% being singletons. The sequencing used peripheral blood, collected on day 0 of AZD1222 vaccination. These receptors originate from an adult in good health.

This chain joins TRBV7-2 and TRBJ2-4; the D is unclear. The CDR3 has 17 residues. The germline V gene encodes CDR1 SGHTA and CDR2 FQGNSA. Trimming removed 6 bases at V and 1 base at J, with 19 bases between. CDR3 sequence: CASSPSRLYGAKNIQYF. The CDR3 nucleotides read TGTGCCAGCAGTCCCAGTCGGCTGTATGGGGCCAAAAACATTCAGTACTTC. Looking up the rest from reference TRBV7-2 and TRBJ2-4 gives the full variable domain: GAGVSQSPSNKVTEKGKDVELRCDPISGHTALYWYRQSLGQGLEFLIYFQGNSAPDKSGLPSDRFSAERTGGSVSTLTIQRTQQEDSAVYLCASSPSRLYGAKNIQYFGAGTRLSVL.

V is TRBV7-6 and J is TRBJ2-5, with TRBD1 matching 10 bases. CDR3 length: 16 amino acids. J was trimmed by 5 bases and V by 5 bases; bases with no gene match: 11. CDR1 and CDR2 (germline): SGHVS, FNYEAQ. This CDR3 reads CASSASGTGVLETQYF. The CDR3 nucleotides are TGTGCCAGCAGCGCATCCGGGACAGGGGTGTTGGAGACCCAGTACTTC.

The V gene is TRBV13, the J gene TRBJ2-1; D is uncertain. Germline CDR1 is PRHDT and CDR2 is FYEKMQ (reference sequence). CDR3 length: 13 residues. V was clipped by 5 bases and J by 8 bases, with 13 bases between them. The CDR3 coding sequence is TGTGCCAGCAGCCTAACAGCGAGTCATGAGCAGTTCTTC. Translating it yields CASSLTASHEQFF.

V usage is TRBV3-1 (or the pseudogene TRBV3-2) and J usage is TRBJ2-1; D ambiguous. Germline lookup yields CDR1 LGHDT and CDR2 YNNKEL (reference sequence). Trimming cost V 2 bases and J 2 bases, with 10 bases left between them. This CDR3 is 15 amino acids long. Written as DNA, the CDR3 is TGTGCCAGCAGCCAAATCGGCGTCCCCTACAATGAGCAGTTCTTC. As protein: CASSQIGVPYNEQFF.

The J gene is TRBJ1-6, the V gene TRBV6-5; D is ambiguous. Trimming stripped 0 bases from V and 7 bases from J, with 10 bases between. CDR1 and CDR2 from the germline V gene are MNHEY and SVGAGI. This CDR3 is built from 15 residues. Written as DNA, the CDR3 is TGTGCCAGCAGTTACTCGAATGGGTTCAATTCACCCCTCCACTTT. Translation gives CASSYSNGFNSPLHF.

The table lists this clone with a count of one. The V call is TRBV9, the J call TRBJ1-2; D gene uncertain. V was clipped by 4 bases and J by 8 bases, with 12 bases between them. Germline assignment: CDR1 SGDLS and CDR2 YYNGEE. The CDR3 consists of 12 residues. CDR3 in DNA: TGTGCCAGCAGCCCCCCGTCCCCAGGCTACACCTTC. Translation gives CASSPPSPGYTF.

This clone appeared once. The rearrangement joins TRBV24-1 to TRBJ2-5; D is uncertain. V was cut by 4 bases and J by 0 bases, with 11 bases left in between. This CDR3 region has 15 residues. Germline values: CDR1 KGHDR, CDR2 SFDVKD. The CDR3, as DNA: TGTGCCACCAGTGACCCTTACAGAAACCAAGAGACCCAGTACTTC. Amino acid sequence: CATSDPYRNQETQYF.

V gene TRBV7-3 combines with J gene TRBJ2-2; D gene unclear. Germline CDR1 and CDR2: SGHTA and FQGTGA. V lost 5 bases to trimming and J lost 7 bases, with 8 bases between them. The CDR3 covers 12 residues. CDR3 protein: CASSRAVGELFF. The CDR3 DNA is TGTGCCAGCAGCCGTGCGGTCGGGGAGCTGTTTTTT.

V usage is TRBV9 and J usage is TRBJ2-5; D not resolved. This CDR3 spans 12 amino acids. V lost 0 bases to trimming and J lost 7 bases, with 7 bases between them. Germline values: CDR1 SGDLS, CDR2 YYNGEE. The chain's CDR3 is CASSVDTGTQYF. The CDR3 DNA reads TGTGCCAGCAGCGTAGATACGGGGACCCAGTACTTC.

The chain combines TRBV6-5 with TRBJ1-6, with TRBD1 matching over 7 bases. After removal of 5 bases from V and 10 bases from J, the junction contained 8 bases not matched to a gene. CDR1 is MNHEY, CDR2 SVGAGI, per germline. The CDR3 spans 14 residues. Here the CDR3 DNA reads TGTGCCAGCAGTCGTTCAGGGGGGGGGTCACCCCTCCACTTT. Its protein product is CASSRSGGGSPLHF.

The chain has TRBV7-9 and TRBJ2-3; 11 bases align to TRBD2. Germline trimming cut 5 bases from V and 6 bases from J; bases unmatched to any gene: 13. Per germline, CDR1 SEHNR and CDR2 FQNEAQ (reference sequence). The CDR3 is 17 residues long. This CDR3 is CASSPRSLAGGMDTQYF. The CDR3 nucleotides read TGTGCCAGCAGCCCAAGGTCCCTAGCGGGAGGTATGGATACGCAGTATTTT.

This chain joins TRBV5-6 and TRBJ2-7; the D call may be TRBD1 or TRBD2 (6 bases each). Trimming removed 7 bases from V and 0 bases from J, with 14 bases in between. CDR1 and CDR2 from the germline V gene are SGHDT and YYEEEE. The CDR3 runs to 14 residues. The CDR3 sequence is CASSRRDTSYEQYF. Here the CDR3 DNA reads TGTGCCAGCTCCAGGAGGGACACCTCCTACGAGCAGTACTTC.

This chain joins TRBV4-2 and TRBJ2-3, with D perhaps TRBD2 (6 bases). Trimming took 4 bases from V and 4 from J, leaving 18 bases between them. CDR1 is LGHNA and CDR2 is YNFKEQ in the germline V gene. The CDR3 spans 16 residues. CDR3 nucleotides: TGTGCCAGCAGCCCCAACCTCCGGGGAGGCGCAGATACGCAGTATTTT. Amino acids: CASSPNLRGGADTQYF.

The chain recombines TRBV27 with TRBJ1-5; D might be TRBD1 (5 bases). Trimming shortened V by 5 bases and J by 3 bases, and 14 bases separated the two germline ends. The CDR3 consists of 15 residues. From germline, CDR1 is MNHEY and CDR2 SMNVEV (reference sequence). The CDR3 sequence: CASSMAGLNNQPQHF. The CDR3 DNA follows: TGTGCCAGCAGTATGGCGGGGCTTAACAATCAGCCCCAGCATTTT.

The chain joins TRBV7-2 to TRBJ1-1; TRBD1 might be the D (6 bases). This CDR3 has 14 amino acids. V lost 2 bases and J 8 bases, leaving 15 bases between the germline ends. Germline V gene lookup returns CDR1 SGHTA and CDR2 FQGNSA. CDR3 DNA sequence: TGTGCCAGCAGCTTATCGGGGGCCATTCGAGAAGCTTTCTTT. Its protein product is CASSLSGAIREAFF.

The chain is built from TRBV28 and TRBJ2-1; perhaps TRBD2 as D (5 bases). V lost 10 bases and J 4 bases, leaving 14 bases between the germline ends. The CDR3 has 13 amino acids. Germline assignment: CDR1 MDHEN and CDR2 SYDVKM. For the CDR3, the DNA is TGTGCCACCTTGGGAGCAGTGTACAATGAGCAGTTCTTC. Translating it yields CATLGAVYNEQFF.

J is TRBJ1-3 and V is TRBV20-1; a weak D match, TRBD1 (5 bases). From germline, CDR1 is DFQATT and CDR2 SNEGSKA (reference sequence). CDR3 length: 14 residues. The germline V and J ends were trimmed by 3 bases and 4 bases, with 13 bases remaining between them. CDR3 DNA sequence: TGCAGTGCTAGTCGGGGCGAGACGGGAAACACCATATATTTT. It yields the protein CSASRGETGNTIYF.